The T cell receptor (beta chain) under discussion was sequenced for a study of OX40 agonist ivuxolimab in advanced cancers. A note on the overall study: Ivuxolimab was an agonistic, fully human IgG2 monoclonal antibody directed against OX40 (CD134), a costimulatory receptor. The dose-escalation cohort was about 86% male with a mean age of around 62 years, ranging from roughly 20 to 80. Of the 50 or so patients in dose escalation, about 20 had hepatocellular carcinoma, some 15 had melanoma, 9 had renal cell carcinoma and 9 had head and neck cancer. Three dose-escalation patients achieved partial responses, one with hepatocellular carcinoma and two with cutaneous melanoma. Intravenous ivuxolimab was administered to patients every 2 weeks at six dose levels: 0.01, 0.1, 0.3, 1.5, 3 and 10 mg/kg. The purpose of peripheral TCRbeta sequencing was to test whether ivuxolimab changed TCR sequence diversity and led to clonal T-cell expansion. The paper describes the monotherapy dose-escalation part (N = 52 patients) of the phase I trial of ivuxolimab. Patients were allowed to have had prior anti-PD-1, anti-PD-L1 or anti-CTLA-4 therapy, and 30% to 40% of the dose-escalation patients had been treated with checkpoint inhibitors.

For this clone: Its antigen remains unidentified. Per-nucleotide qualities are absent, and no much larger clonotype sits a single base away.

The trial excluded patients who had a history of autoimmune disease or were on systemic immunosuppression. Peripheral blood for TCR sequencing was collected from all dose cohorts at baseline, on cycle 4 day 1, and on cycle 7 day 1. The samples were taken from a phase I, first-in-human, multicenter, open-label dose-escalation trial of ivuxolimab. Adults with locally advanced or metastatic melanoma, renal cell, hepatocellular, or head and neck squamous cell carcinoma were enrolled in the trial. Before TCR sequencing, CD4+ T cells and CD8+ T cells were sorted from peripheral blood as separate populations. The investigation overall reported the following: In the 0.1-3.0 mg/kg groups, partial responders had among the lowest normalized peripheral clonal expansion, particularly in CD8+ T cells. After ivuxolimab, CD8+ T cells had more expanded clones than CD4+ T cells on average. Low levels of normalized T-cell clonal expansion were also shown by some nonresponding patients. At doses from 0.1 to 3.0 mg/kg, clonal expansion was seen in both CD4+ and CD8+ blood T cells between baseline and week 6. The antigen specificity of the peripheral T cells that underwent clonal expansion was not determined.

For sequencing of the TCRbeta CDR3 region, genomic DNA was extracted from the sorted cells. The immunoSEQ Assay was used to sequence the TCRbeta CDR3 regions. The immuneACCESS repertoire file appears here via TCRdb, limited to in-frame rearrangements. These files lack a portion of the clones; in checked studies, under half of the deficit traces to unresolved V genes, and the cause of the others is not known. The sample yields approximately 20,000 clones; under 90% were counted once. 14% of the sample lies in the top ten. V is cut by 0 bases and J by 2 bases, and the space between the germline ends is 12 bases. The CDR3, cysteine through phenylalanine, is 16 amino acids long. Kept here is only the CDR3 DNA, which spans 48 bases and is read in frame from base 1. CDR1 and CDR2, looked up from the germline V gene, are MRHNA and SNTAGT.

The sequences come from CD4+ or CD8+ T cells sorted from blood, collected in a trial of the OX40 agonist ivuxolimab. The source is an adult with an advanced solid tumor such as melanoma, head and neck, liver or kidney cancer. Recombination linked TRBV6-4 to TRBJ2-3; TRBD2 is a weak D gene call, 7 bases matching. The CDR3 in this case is CASSDSPGGNTDTQYF. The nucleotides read TGTGCCAGCAGTGACTCGCCGGGGGGCAACACAGATACGCAGTATTTT.